The clone carrying this T cell receptor (beta chain) was detected a few times. What it binds is unknown. This entry belongs to a study of response to subunit inactivated influenza vaccine. Study-wide findings and caveats: The authors offered the suggestion that each seasonal influenza vaccination recruits few new T cells.

From germline, CDR1 is SGHAT and CDR2 FQNNGV. The CDR3 length is 14 residues. Trimming stripped 5 bases from V and 6 bases from J, with 16 bases between. TCRdb used MiXCR to reprocess the RT-PCR reads, holding one entry per CDR3 protein. The data show roughly 700,000 distinct CDR3 sequences, more than 11% seen once. The source material was PBMCs from blood, sampled 14 to 15 days before vaccination. The origin of this receptor is a man between 45 and 60 years old who received an inactivated influenza vaccine. The chain is built from TRBV11-2 and TRBJ1-1; weak D call: TRBD1 (6 bases). The CDR3 region has the DNA TGTGCCAGCAGCGTCGGACAGTCTATCGCTGAAGCTTTCTTT. It translates to CASSVGQSIAEAFF.